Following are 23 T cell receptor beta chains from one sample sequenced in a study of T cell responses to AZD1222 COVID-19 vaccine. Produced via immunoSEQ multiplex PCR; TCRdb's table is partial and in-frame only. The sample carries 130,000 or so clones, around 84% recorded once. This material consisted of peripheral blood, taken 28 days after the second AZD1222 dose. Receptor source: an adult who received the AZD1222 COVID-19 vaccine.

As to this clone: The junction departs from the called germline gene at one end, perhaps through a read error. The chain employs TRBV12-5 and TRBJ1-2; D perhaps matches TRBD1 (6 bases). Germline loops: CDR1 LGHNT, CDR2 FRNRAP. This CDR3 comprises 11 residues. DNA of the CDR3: TGTGCTAGTGCCCACAACAGGGCCGGTGGGTTC. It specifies CASAHNRAGGF.

The CDR3 DNA reads as TGTGCCAGCAGCACCGGACAGGGAAGCTACGAGCAGTACTTC. Protein product: CASSTGQGSYEQYF. The chain recombines TRBV9 with TRBJ2-7; 8 positions agree with TRBD1. The CDR3 length is 14 residues. Per the germline V gene, CDR1 is SGDLS and CDR2 is YYNGEE. The ends lost 4 bases at V and 3 bases at J; junction bases unmatched: 6.

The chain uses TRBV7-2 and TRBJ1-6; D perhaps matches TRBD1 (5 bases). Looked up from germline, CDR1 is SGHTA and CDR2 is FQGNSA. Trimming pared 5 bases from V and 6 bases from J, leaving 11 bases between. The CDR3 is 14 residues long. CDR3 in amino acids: CASSPSGGNSPLHF. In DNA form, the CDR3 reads TGTGCCAGCAGCCCCTCGGGGGGTAATTCACCCCTCCACTTT.

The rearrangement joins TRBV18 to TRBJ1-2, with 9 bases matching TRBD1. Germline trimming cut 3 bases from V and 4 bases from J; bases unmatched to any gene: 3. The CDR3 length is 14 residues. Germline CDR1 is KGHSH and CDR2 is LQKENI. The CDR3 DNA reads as TGTGCCAGCTCACCCGGGGACAGGGCCTATGGCTACACCTTC. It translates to CASSPGDRAYGYTF.

The CDR3 reads CASSLLPGQGRSPLHF. The CDR3 nucleotides read TGTGCCAGCAGTTTATTGCCGGGACAGGGCCGTTCACCCCTCCACTTT. V and J are TRBV27 and TRBJ1-6, with TRBD1 matching 9 bases. V shed 1 base and J 9 bases; nucleotides not matched to a gene: 7. This CDR3 has 16 residues. Germline assignment: CDR1 MNHEY and CDR2 SMNVEV (reference sequence).

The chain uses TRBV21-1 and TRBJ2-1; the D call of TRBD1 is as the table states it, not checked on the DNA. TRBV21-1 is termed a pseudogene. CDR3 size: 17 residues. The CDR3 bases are TGTGCCAGCAGCAAAACCCCAAATGACATCACCTACAATGAGCAGTTCTTC. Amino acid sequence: CASSKTPNDITYNEQFF.

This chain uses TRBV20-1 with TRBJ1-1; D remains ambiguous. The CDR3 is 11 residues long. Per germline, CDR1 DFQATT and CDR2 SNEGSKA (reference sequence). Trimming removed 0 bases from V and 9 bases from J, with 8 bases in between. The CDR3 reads CSARDPPKAFF. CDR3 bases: TGCAGTGCTAGAGATCCCCCCAAAGCTTTCTTT.

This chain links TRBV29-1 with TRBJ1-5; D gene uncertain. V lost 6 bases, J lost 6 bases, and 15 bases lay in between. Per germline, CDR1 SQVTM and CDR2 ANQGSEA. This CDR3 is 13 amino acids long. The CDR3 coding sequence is TGCAGCGTCCGGGTCCTCGAGGGTCAGCCCCAGCATTTT. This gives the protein CSVRVLEGQPQHF.

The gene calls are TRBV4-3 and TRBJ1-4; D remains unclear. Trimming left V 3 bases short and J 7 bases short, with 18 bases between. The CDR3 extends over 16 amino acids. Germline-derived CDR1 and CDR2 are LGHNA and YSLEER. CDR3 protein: CASSHRPGGIGEKLFF. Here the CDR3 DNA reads TGCGCCAGCAGCCATCGACCCGGAGGTATTGGTGAAAAACTGTTTTTT.

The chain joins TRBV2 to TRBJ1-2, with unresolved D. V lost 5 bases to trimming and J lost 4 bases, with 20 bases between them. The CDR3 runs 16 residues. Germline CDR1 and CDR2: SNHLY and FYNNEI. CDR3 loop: CASSTFGGIAVYGYTF. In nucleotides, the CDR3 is TGTGCCAGCAGTACTTTTGGCGGGATCGCTGTCTATGGCTACACCTTC.

CDR3 bases: TGTGCCAGCAGCTCCGTTAGTTTCGTTGCTGAAGCTTTCTTT. The encoded protein is CASSSVSFVAEAFF. The genes are TRBV7-8 and TRBJ1-1; the D is unclear. Between the trimmed V and J ends, which lost 4 bases and 6 bases, there was a span of 15 bases. Germline lookup yields CDR1 SGHVS and CDR2 FQNEAQ. The CDR3 runs 14 residues.

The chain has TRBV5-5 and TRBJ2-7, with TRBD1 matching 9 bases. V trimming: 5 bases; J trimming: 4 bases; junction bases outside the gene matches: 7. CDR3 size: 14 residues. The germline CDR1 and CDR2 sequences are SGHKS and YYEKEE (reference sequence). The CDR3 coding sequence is TGTGCCAGCAGTGTACAGGGGGCGGGTTACGAGCAGTACTTC. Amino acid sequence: CASSVQGAGYEQYF.

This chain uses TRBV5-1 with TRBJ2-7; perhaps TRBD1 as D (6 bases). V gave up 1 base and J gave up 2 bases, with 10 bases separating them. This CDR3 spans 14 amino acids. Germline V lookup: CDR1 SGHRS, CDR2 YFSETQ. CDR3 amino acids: CASSLQGQAYEQYF. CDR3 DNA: TGCGCCAGCAGCTTGCAGGGACAAGCCTACGAGCAGTACTTC.

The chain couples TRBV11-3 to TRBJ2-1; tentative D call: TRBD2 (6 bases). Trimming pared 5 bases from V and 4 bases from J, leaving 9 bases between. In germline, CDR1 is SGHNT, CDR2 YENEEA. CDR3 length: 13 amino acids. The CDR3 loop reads CASSGGEYNEQFF. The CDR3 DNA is TGTGCCAGCAGCGGCGGGGAGTACAATGAGCAGTTCTTC.

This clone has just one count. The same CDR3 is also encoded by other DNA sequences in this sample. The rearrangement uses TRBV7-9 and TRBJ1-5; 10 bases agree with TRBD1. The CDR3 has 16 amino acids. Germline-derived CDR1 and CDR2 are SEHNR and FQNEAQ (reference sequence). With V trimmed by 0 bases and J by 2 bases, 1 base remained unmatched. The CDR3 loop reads CASSLAGTGGNQPQHF. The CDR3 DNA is TGTGCCAGCAGCTTAGCCGGGACAGGGGGCAATCAGCCCCAGCATTTT.

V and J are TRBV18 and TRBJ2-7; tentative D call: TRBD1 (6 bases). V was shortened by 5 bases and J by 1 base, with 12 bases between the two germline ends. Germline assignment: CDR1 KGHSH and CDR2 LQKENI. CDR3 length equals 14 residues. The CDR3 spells CASSVAGASYEQYF. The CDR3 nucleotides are TGTGCCAGCTCAGTGGCAGGGGCTTCCTACGAGCAGTACTTC.

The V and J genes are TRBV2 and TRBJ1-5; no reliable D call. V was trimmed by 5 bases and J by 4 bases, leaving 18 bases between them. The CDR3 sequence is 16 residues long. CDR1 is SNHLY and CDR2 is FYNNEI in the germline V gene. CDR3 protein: CASSSQYGRNNQPQHF. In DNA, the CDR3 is TGTGCCAGCAGTTCTCAATACGGACGAAATAATCAGCCCCAGCATTTT.

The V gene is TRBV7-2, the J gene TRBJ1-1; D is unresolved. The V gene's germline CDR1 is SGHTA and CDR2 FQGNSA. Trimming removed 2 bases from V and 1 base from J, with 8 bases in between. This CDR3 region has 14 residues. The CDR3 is CASSLWQANTEAFF. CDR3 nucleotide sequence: TGTGCCAGCAGCTTATGGCAGGCGAACACTGAAGCTTTCTTT.

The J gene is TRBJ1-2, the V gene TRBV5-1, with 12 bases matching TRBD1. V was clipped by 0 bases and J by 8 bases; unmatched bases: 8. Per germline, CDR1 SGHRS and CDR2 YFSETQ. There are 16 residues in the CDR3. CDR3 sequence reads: CASSLEPGQGARGYTF. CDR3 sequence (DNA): TGCGCCAGCAGCTTGGAACCGGGACAGGGGGCGAGAGGCTACACCTTC.

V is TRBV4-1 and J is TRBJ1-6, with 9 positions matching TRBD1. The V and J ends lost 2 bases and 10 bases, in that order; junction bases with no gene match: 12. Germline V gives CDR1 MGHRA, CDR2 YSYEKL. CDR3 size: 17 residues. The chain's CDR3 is CASSQPTRTGVRSPLHF. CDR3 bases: TGCGCCAGCAGCCAACCAACTCGGACAGGGGTGAGATCACCCCTCCACTTT.

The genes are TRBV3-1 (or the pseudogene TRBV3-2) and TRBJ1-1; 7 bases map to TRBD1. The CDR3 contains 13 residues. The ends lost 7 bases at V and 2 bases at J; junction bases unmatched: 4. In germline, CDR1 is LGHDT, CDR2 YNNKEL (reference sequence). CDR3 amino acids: CASKYRGNTEAFF. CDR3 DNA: TGTGCCAGCAAATACAGGGGAAACACTGAAGCTTTCTTT.

CDR3: CASSKWGFQNTEAFF. CDR3 nucleotide sequence: TGTGCCAGCAGCAAATGGGGTTTCCAGAACACTGAAGCTTTCTTT. The V and J genes are TRBV21-1 and TRBJ1-1. TRBV21-1 is marked as a pseudogene. The CDR3 has 15 residues.

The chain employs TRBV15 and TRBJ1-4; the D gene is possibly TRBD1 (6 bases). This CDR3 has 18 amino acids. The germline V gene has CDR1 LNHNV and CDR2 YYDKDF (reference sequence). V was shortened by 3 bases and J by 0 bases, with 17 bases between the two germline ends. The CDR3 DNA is TGTGCCACCAGCAGGGACTTACAGGGAGTCTCAACTAATGAAAAACTGTTTTTT. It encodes CATSRDLQGVSTNEKLFF.